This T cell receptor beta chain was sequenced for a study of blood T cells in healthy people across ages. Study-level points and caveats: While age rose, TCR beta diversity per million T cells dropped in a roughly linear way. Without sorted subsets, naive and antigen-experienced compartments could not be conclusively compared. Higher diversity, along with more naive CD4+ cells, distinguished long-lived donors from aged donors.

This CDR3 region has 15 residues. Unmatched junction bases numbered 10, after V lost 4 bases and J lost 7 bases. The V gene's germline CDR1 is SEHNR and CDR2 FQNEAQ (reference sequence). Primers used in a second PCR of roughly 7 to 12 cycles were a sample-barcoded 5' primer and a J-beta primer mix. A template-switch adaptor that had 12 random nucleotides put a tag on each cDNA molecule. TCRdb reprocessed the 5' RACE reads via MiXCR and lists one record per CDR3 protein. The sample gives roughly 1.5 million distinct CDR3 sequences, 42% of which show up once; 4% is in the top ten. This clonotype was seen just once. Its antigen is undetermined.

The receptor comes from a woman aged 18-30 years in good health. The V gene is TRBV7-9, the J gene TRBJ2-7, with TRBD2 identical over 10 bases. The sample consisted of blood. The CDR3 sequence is CASSSPGLATSEQYF. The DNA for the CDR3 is TGTGCCAGCAGCTCCCCGGGACTAGCGACGTCTGAGCAGTACTTC.